These 24 T cell receptor beta chains originate from one sample sequenced in a study of T-cell reconstitution after alpha-beta-depleted transplantation in children (dated by TCRdb to 2016 to 2017). According to the study, the label for this sample's treatment or condition signals: allogeneic hematopoietic cell transplantation with graft depleted of TCRalphabeta T cells and CD19 B cells. Libraries were prepared through PCR. Sequenced using an Illumina HiSeq 2500. TCR libraries were prepared with molecular barcoding, using unique molecular identifiers to normalize TCRbeta repertoire quantification. TCRdb reprocessing: public reads trimmed at Q25 with fastp, clones called with MiXCR, in-frame beta chains kept. Rows are combined by CDR3 protein, so each entry shows the most common genes and DNA. For this sample there are approximately 190,000 distinct CDR3 sequences; under 8.5% appear just once. The ten largest clones take up under 40% of the sample.

Sequencing used PBMCs, mostly from graft donor cells, obtained 360 days after TCRalphabeta/CD19-depleted stem cell transplant. Every receptor here comes from a male patient aged 2-15 years who had a stem cell transplant for acute myeloid leukemia, so the T cells may come from the graft donor.

This clonotype showed up just a few times. The V call is TRBV4-3, the J call TRBJ2-7; 7 bases map to TRBD2. The CDR3 totals 15 residues. Germline-derived CDR1 and CDR2 are LGHNA and YSLEER. Trimming removed 1 base from V and 3 bases from J; junction bases left unmatched: 6. The CDR3 spells CASSQGTRGFYEQYF. The CDR3 region has the DNA TGCGCCAGCAGCCAAGGGACTAGAGGATTCTACGAGCAGTACTTC.

There are a few counts of this clonotype. The V call is TRBV29-1, the J call TRBJ1-1; 8 bases are shared with TRBD1. The CDR3 is 13 residues long. Trimming cost V 6 bases and J 5 bases; bases outside gene matches: 8. Germline values: CDR1 SQVTM, CDR2 ANQGSEA. This CDR3 reads CSVSRTGRTEAFF. CDR3 sequence (DNA): TGCAGCGTCTCCAGGACAGGGAGGACTGAAGCTTTCTTT.

This clonotype has a single count. DNA for the CDR3: TGTGCCAGCAGTTGGGGGGGGGATAATACGCAGTATTTT. Residues: CASSWGGDNTQYF. V is TRBV28 and J is TRBJ2-3; the match to TRBD2 covers 7 bases. The V segment lost 4 bases and the J segment 7 bases; nucleotides outside the gene matches: 5. CDR3 length: 13 amino acids. The germline V gene encodes CDR1 MDHEN and CDR2 SYDVKM.

The sample holds a few counts of this clonotype. This chain connects TRBV24-1 to TRBJ2-1; possibly TRBD2 for D (6 bases). Germline values: CDR1 KGHDR, CDR2 SFDVKD. The CDR3 has 16 amino acids. V lost 4 bases and J 2 bases, leaving 14 bases between the germline ends. CDR3 protein: CATSESGTGPYNEQFF. The CDR3 nucleotides are TGTGCCACCAGTGAGTCCGGGACTGGACCCTACAATGAGCAGTTCTTC.

This clonotype was observed a handful of times. The chain joins TRBV20-1 to TRBJ1-1; TRBD1 is a possible D gene (5 bases). Trimming took off 0 bases at V and 4 bases at J, with 12 bases between the two ends. CDR1 DFQATT and CDR2 SNEGSKA come from the germline V gene (reference sequence). The CDR3 has 14 residues. The CDR3 sequence: CSARDWQGSTEAFF. The CDR3, as DNA: TGCAGTGCTAGAGATTGGCAGGGAAGCACTGAAGCTTTCTTT.

At least ten counts were recorded for this clonotype. V gene TRBV20-1 combines with J gene TRBJ2-3; 8 bases match TRBD2. Germline V gives CDR1 DFQATT, CDR2 SNEGSKA (reference sequence). V lost 0 bases and J lost 1; bases outside the gene matches: 6. CDR3 size: 16 residues. The CDR3, as DNA: TGCAGTGCTAGAGATCATGGTAGCGGGGGCACAGATACGCAGTATTTT. Translation: CSARDHGSGGTDTQYF.

This clonotype came up many times. The CDR3 DNA reads TGCAGTGCAACGGGCGAGCCGGGACGAGAAGAGACCCAGTACTTC. It codes for CSATGEPGREETQYF. The chain uses TRBV20-1 and TRBJ2-5, with D perhaps given as TRBD1 or TRBD2 (5 bases each). The V gene lost 6 bases and the J gene lost 3 bases, with 20 bases spanning the gap. The CDR3 covers 15 residues. Looked up from germline, CDR1 is DFQATT and CDR2 is SNEGSKA (reference sequence).

This clonotype was counted many times. J is TRBJ2-5 and V is TRBV10-3; D ambiguous. Trimming cost V 2 bases and J 5 bases, with 12 bases left between them. The germline CDR1 and CDR2 sequences are ENHRY and SYGVKD. The CDR3 consists of 14 residues. The CDR3 spells CAISEPGHSETQYF. CDR3 DNA sequence: TGTGCCATCAGTGAGCCGGGTCATTCGGAGACCCAGTACTTC.

This chain joins TRBV11-2 and TRBJ2-4; 7 bases align to TRBD1. Trimming took 3 bases from V and 0 from J; bases not matched to a gene: 8. Germline V gives CDR1 SGHAT, CDR2 FQNNGV. CDR3 size: 17 residues. The CDR3 reads CASSLNTGALAKNIQYF. DNA of the CDR3: TGTGCCAGCAGCTTGAATACAGGGGCACTAGCCAAAAACATTCAGTACTTC.

This rearrangement joins TRBV5-1 to TRBJ2-1; TRBD2 is a possible D gene (6 bases). With 4 bases removed from V and 4 bases from J, the gap between germline ends came to 21 bases. The germline gives CDR1 SGHRS, CDR2 YFSETQ. CDR3 length: 17 amino acids. In DNA form, the CDR3 reads TGCGCCAGCAGCCTAGGTCGGGACTCTCTCGGGTACAATGAGCAGTTCTTC. Translating gives CASSLGRDSLGYNEQFF. The whole variable domain, filled in from reference TRBV5-1 and TRBJ2-1, reads KAGVTQTPRYLIKTRGQQVTLSCSPISGHRSVSWYQQTPGQGLQFLFEYFSETQRNKGNFPGRFSGRQFSNSRSEMNVSTLELGDSALYLCASSLGRDSLGYNEQFFGPGTRLTVL.

A few counts support this clonotype. The CDR3 coding sequence is TGTGCCAGCAGCTTCCGTCACACAGATACGCAGTATTTT. Its protein product is CASSFRHTDTQYF. The chain has TRBV11-2 and TRBJ2-3; D is undetermined. The V and J ends lost 3 bases and 2 bases respectively, with 6 bases between them. The CDR3 covers 13 residues. The germline gives CDR1 SGHAT, CDR2 FQNNGV. The variable domain in full, with the rest retrieved from reference TRBV11-2 and TRBJ2-3, is EAGVAQSPRYKIIEKRQSVAFWCNPISGHATLYWYQQILGQGPKLLIQFQNNGVVDDSQLPKDRFSAERLKGVDSTLKIQPAKLEDSAVYLCASSFRHTDTQYFGPGTRLTVL.

In this sample, this clonotype turned up a few times. The J gene is TRBJ2-4, the V gene TRBV20-1; tentatively, D is TRBD1 or TRBD2 (5 bases each). The V end was cut by 1 base, the J end by 0 bases, with 10 bases between. Germline CDR1 is DFQATT and CDR2 is SNEGSKA (reference sequence). The CDR3 has 15 residues. CDR3 nucleotide sequence: TGCAGTGCTAGAGGGGGGTATCTAGCCAAAAACATTCAGTACTTC. Translation: CSARGGYLAKNIQYF.

The sample holds many counts of this clonotype. CDR3 residues: CASRYRDRGRYNEQFF. As DNA, the CDR3 is TGTGCCAGCAGGTACCGGGACAGGGGGCGATACAATGAGCAGTTCTTC. This chain connects TRBV12-3 or TRBV12-4 to TRBJ2-1; TRBD1 matches at 12 bases. Germline trimming cut 6 bases from V and 4 bases from J; bases unmatched to any gene: 7. CDR3 length: 16 residues.

In its sample, this clonotype was seen a few times. The DNA of the CDR3 is TGTGCCAGCAGTTTAAGGGGACTAGCGGGAGACAATGAGCAGTTCTTC. Amino acids: CASSLRGLAGDNEQFF. The J gene is TRBJ2-1, the V gene TRBV12-3 or TRBV12-4; 14 nucleotides match TRBD2. CDR3 length equals 16 residues. V shed 2 bases, J shed 5 bases, and the junction held 2 bases outside the gene matches.

This clonotype was observed a handful of times. This chain uses TRBV2 with TRBJ2-3; 9 nucleotides line up with TRBD1. The CDR3 is 15 residues long. Trimming cost V 3 bases and J 2 bases; bases outside gene matches: 3. Per the germline V gene, CDR1 is SNHLY and CDR2 is FYNNEI. CDR3 nucleotide sequence: TGTGCCAGCAGTGAGCGGGACAGGGACACAGATACGCAGTATTTT. As protein: CASSERDRDTDTQYF. The complete variable domain, with remaining parts taken from reference TRBV2 and TRBJ2-3, reads EPEVTQTPSHQVTQMGQEVILRCVPISNHLYFYWYRQILGQKVEFLVSFYNNEISEKSEIFDDQFSVERPDGSNFTLKIRSTKLEDSAMYFCASSERDRDTDTQYFGPGTRLTVL.

This clonotype came up a few times. This chain links TRBV10-3 with TRBJ1-2, with D unclear. The length of the CDR3 is 15 residues. V lost 0 bases and J lost 1, with 9 bases in between. The germline V gene encodes CDR1 ENHRY and CDR2 SYGVKD. The DNA for the CDR3 is TGTGCCATCAGTGAGTCTCTTGGGAGTAACTATGGCTACACCTTC. Its protein is CAISESLGSNYGYTF.

Many counts were recorded for this clonotype. V is TRBV5-1 and J is TRBJ2-1; TRBD2 aligns across 11 bases. This CDR3 is built from 14 residues. Germline values: CDR1 SGHRS, CDR2 YFSETQ. The J segment lost 9 bases and the V segment lost 1 base, leaving 3 bases of the junction unmatched. DNA for the CDR3: TGCGCCAGCAGCTTGACTAGCGGGAGCGTTGAGCAGTTCTTC. Amino acid sequence: CASSLTSGSVEQFF.

The V gene is TRBV20-1, the J gene TRBJ2-3; maybe TRBD2 (6 bases). V lost 3 bases, J lost 4 bases, and 11 bases lay in between. Germline V CDR1 and CDR2: DFQATT, SNEGSKA (reference sequence). This CDR3 comprises 13 residues. The CDR3 bases are TGCAGTGCTAGGGGCCTAGCGCCAGATACGCAGTATTTT. Amino acid sequence: CSARGLAPDTQYF.

This clonotype was counted at least ten times. The chain recombines TRBV12-3 or TRBV12-4 with TRBJ1-1, with D perhaps matching TRBD1 (5 bases). The CDR3 is 15 amino acids. The V end was cut by 2 bases, the J end by 3 bases, with 13 bases between. In DNA, the CDR3 is TGTGCCAGCAGTTTAAGAACAGGCGCTTACACTGAAGCTTTCTTT. Its protein is CASSLRTGAYTEAFF.

This clonotype was counted a few times. V is TRBV10-3 and J is TRBJ1-5; perhaps TRBD1 as D (5 bases). This CDR3 region has 16 residues. The V and J ends lost 2 bases and 4 bases respectively, with 15 bases between them. Germline values: CDR1 ENHRY, CDR2 SYGVKD. CDR3 DNA: TGTGCCATCAGTGAGGAGGGGCAGGGTGATAATCAGCCCCAGCATTTT. This encodes CAISEEGQGDNQPQHF.

This chain connects TRBV27 to TRBJ2-7; 11 bases are a match to TRBD1. The J segment lost 2 bases and the V segment lost 3 bases, leaving 6 bases of the junction unmatched. Germline V lookup: CDR1 MNHEY, CDR2 SMNVEV (reference sequence). The CDR3 length is 16 residues. The CDR3 here is CASSLVGTGGPYEQYV. For the CDR3, the DNA is TGTGCCAGCAGTTTGGTCGGGACAGGGGGTCCCTACGAGCAGTACGTC.

This clonotype was seen repeatedly, ten times or more. The rearrangement joins TRBV12-3 or TRBV12-4 to TRBJ2-4; TRBD2 is a possible D gene (5 bases). CDR3 length equals 14 residues. V lost 6 bases, J lost 0 bases, and 9 bases lay in between. As DNA, the CDR3 is TGTGCCAGCAGCCCTGGACTAGCCAAAAACATTCAGTACTTC. It encodes CASSPGLAKNIQYF.

The V and J genes are TRBV11-3 and TRBJ2-1; tentatively, D is TRBD1 or TRBD2 (5 bases each). Per germline, CDR1 SGHNT and CDR2 YENEEA. The length of the CDR3 is 14 residues. Trimming removed 1 base at V and 7 bases at J, with 11 bases between. The CDR3 is CASSLGEGWNEQFF. For the CDR3, the DNA is TGTGCCAGCAGCTTAGGCGAGGGGTGGAATGAGCAGTTCTTC.

In its sample, this clonotype was seen many times. This chain uses TRBV7-2 with TRBJ2-2; 14 bases match TRBD2. After removal of 5 bases from V and 1 base from J, the junction contained 15 bases not matched to a gene. The CDR3 totals 21 residues. Germline V gene data show CDR1 as SGHTA and CDR2 as FQGNSA. The CDR3: CASSKLKPGLAGELNTGELFF. In DNA, the CDR3 is TGTGCCAGCAGCAAACTCAAGCCGGGACTAGCGGGAGAGTTGAACACCGGGGAGCTGTTTTTT. The full variable domain, completed using reference TRBV7-2 and TRBJ2-2, is GAGVSQSPSNKVTEKGKDVELRCDPISGHTALYWYRQSLGQGLEFLIYFQGNSAPDKSGLPSDRFSAERTGGSVSTLTIQRTQQEDSAVYLCASSKLKPGLAGELNTGELFFGEGSRLTVL.